This T cell receptor beta chain was documented in a study of CD8 T cells in ankylosing spondylitis. General observations from the study: Disease-linked clones reportedly concentrated significantly in matched ankylosing spondylitis synovial fluid. Disease-linked clones bore a CD8+ phenotype, appearing relatively rarely in peripheral blood.

CDR3 length equals 17 residues. V lost 0 bases, J lost 1 base, and 15 bases lay in between. As to this clonotype: As yet, its antigen is unknown.

TCRdb fed the 5' RACE reads into MiXCR, producing one record per CDR3 protein. The data hold nearly 250,000 distinct CDR3 sequences, with 30% to 35% observed a single time. The rearrangement uses TRBV12-3 or TRBV12-4 and TRBJ1-1, with D tentatively TRBD1 (6 bases). This receptor was identified in a male donor with ankylosing spondylitis or in good health (not recorded which). Sequencing was done on a sample of blood, either unsorted or a sorted T cell fraction (not recorded which). The CDR3 is CASSLARGGQPNTEAFF. The DNA of the CDR3 is TGTGCCAGCAGTTTAGCCCGTGGGGGGCAACCGAACACTGAAGCTTTCTTT.